This T cell receptor beta chain stems from a study of T cell clones after liver transplantation (dated by TCRdb to between 2018 and 2020). For the study in its entirety: The samples were obtained from ITN030ST, a randomized trial that attempted immunosuppression withdrawal within 2 years after liver transplantation. After a pre-transplant mixed lymphocyte reaction, TCRbeta sequencing was used to pinpoint donor-reactive T cell clones, which were subsequently tracked in post-transplant blood. As an antigen-independent comparator for the donor-reactive sequences, third party-reactive TCRbeta sequences from pre-transplant MLRs were identified as well. Of the eight recipients, a few were HCV-positive, while the remaining recipients had been transplanted for non-autoimmune, non-viral indications. Until randomization at 12-24 months post-transplant, subjects were given standard immunosuppression, with no induction therapy. Tolerance meant complete immunosuppression withdrawal for at least one year without liver enzymes rising beyond twice the upper limit of normal. Blood samples were collected pre-transplant, then pre-randomization ahead of withdrawal, and finally post-randomization once withdrawal had either been completed or failed. The studied cohort comprised 8 liver transplant recipients, 3 classified as tolerant and 5 as non-tolerant.

For this clone: Its antigen is still unknown. Base qualities were left out, and no much larger clone turns up one base away.

Unstimulated PBMCs, after thawing, were stained for CD3, CD4 and CD8 and then FACS-sorted into CD3+CD4+ and CD3+CD8+ populations. Each of the 8 studied subjects was randomized to immunosuppression withdrawal. The Qiagen DNeasy Blood and Tissue Kit was used to isolate genomic DNA. What the study reported, not specific to this receptor: Since no allograft tissue specimens were available, donor-reactive T cells may have migrated into the graft instead of being deleted. After accounting for repertoire turnover, donor-reactive detection was significantly reduced in 7 of 8 subjects for CD4 and 8 of 8 for CD8. Circulating donor-reactive CD4 TCRbeta sequences fell significantly post-transplant in most of the 8 subjects, irrespective of tolerance or HCV status. In a couple of subjects, low numbers of available donor cells limited the measurable donor-reactive repertoire. The decline in donor-reactive sequences exceeded the decline in third party-reactive sequences, suggesting partial antigen-specific deletion that was unrelated to withdrawal success. Conclusions were preliminary, limited by small, heterogeneous patient numbers and non-standardized post-transplant time points.

V loses 5 bases, J loses 6 bases, and the germline ends lie 5 bases apart. The CDR3 holds 10 amino acids from the cysteine to the phenylalanine. The only DNA kept is the CDR3, 30 bases in frame from the first base. CDR1 DFQATT and CDR2 SNEGSKA are derived from the germline V gene (reference sequence). Using immunoSEQ, frozen genomic DNA was subjected to high-throughput TCRbeta CDR3 sequencing, a process that included PCR amplification, mapping, bias correction and internal controls. The published analysis was carried out like this. Productive rearrangements were kept, and unique TCRbeta sequences were defined by CDR3 nucleotide sequence plus V and J gene. Donor-reactive sequences required at least 5-fold expansion in CFSE-low cells versus unstimulated pre-transplant cells and at least 0.01% frequency. Minimum frequency thresholds were set for each subject on the basis of the unstimulated sample with the lowest template count, so that a detection power of at least 90% was ensured. Jensen-Shannon divergence between the top 1000 TCRbeta sequences after and before transplant was used to measure repertoire turnover. Two-sided Fisher's exact tests were used to test for changes in the detection of donor-reactive sequences. TCRdb holds this immuneACCESS table with in-frame rearrangements only. Some clones are missing; in checked studies, unresolved V genes explain under half, and the rest has no known cause. V and J calls and clone size come straight from that table; D and trimming were deduced from the DNA. This sample comprises 77,000 or so clones, under 90% of them detected only once. The ten largest clones take up approximately 0.8% of the sample.

This receptor was identified in a human patient who received a liver transplant. Following transplantation, T cells from the graft donor may be among those present. Material: CD4+ T cells from blood, obtained 12 months after liver transplant. The chain links TRBV20-1 with TRBJ1-3, with the identity of the D gene unclear. The CDR3 here reads CSALENTIYF. The DNA sequence is as follows: TGCAGTGCTCTAGAAAACACCATATATTTT.